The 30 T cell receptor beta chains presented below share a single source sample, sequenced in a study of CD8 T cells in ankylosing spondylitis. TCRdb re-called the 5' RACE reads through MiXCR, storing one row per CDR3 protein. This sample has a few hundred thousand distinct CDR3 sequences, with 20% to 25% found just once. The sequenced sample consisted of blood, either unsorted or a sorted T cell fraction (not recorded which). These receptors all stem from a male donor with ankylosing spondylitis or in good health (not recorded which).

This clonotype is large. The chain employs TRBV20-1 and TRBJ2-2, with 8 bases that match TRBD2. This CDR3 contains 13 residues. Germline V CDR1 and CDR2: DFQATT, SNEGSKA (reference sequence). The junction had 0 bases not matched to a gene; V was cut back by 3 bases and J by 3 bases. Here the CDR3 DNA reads TGCAGTGCTAGCGGGGGGGACACCGGGGAGCTGTTTTTT. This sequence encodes CSASGGDTGELFF.

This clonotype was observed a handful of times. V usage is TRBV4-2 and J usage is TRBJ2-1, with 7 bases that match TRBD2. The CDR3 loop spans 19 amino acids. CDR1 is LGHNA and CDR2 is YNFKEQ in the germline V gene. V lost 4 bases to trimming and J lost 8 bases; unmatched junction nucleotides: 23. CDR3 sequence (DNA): TGTGCCAGCAGCCCGACCGGCGGACTAGTGGGGTTTGGAGATGATGAGCAGTTCTTC. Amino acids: CASSPTGGLVGFGDDEQFF.

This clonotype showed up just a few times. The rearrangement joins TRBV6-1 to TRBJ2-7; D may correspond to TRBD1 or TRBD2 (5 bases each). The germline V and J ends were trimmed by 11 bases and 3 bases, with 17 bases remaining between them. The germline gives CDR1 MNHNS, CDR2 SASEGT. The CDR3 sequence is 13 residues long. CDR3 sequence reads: CAGSGQDRYEQYF. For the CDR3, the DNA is TGTGCCGGATCGGGGCAGGACCGCTACGAGCAGTACTTC.

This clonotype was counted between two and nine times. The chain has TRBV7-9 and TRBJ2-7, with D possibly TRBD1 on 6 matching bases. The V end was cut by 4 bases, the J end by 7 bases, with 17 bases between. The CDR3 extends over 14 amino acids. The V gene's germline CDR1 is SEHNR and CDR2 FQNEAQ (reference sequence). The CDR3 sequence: CASSYRDKEDEQYF. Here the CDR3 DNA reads TGTGCCAGCAGCTACCGGGACAAGGAAGATGAGCAGTACTTC.

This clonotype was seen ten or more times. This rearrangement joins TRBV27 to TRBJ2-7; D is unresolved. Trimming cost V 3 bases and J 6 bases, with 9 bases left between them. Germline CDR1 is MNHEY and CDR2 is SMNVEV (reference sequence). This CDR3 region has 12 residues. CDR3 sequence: CASSFQDGEQYF. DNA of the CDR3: TGTGCCAGCAGTTTCCAAGACGGCGAGCAGTACTTC.

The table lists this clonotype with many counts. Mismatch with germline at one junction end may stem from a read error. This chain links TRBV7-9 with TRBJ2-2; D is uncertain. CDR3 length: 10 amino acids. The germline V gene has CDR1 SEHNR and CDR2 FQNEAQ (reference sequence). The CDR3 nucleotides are TGCGCCAGCAGTGACGGGGAGCTGTTTTTT. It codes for CASSDGELFF.

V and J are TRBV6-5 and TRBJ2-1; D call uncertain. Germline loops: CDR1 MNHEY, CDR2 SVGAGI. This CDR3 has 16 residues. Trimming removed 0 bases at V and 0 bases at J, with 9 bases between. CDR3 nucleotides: TGTGCCAGCAGTTACTCCGATTACAGCTCCTACAATGAGCAGTTCTTC. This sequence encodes CASSYSDYSSYNEQFF.

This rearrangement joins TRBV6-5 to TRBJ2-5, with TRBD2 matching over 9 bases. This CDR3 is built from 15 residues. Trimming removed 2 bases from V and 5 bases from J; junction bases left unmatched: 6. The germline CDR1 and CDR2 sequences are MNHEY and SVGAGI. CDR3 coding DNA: TGTGCCAGCAGTTACGGCGGACTAGCGTCGGAGACCCAGTACTTC. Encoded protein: CASSYGGLASETQYF.

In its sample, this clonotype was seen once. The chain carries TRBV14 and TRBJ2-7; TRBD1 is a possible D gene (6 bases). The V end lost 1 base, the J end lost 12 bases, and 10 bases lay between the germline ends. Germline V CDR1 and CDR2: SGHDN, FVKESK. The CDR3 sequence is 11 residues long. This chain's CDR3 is CASSQVGARYF. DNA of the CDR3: TGTGCCAGCAGCCAAGTGGGGGCGCGGTACTTC.

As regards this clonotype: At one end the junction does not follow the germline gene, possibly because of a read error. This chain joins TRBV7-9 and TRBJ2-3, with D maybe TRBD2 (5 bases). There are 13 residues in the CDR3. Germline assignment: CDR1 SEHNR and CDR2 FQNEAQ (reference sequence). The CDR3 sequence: CASSLARADTQYF. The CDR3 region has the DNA TGTGCCAGCAGTTTAGCGCGGGCAGATACGCAGTATTTT.

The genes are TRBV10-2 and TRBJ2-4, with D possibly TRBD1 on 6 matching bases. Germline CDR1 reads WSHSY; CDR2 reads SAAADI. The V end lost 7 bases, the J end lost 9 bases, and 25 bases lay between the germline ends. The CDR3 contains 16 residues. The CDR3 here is CASTSPVGRGLSIQYF. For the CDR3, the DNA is TGCGCCAGCACCTCCCCCGTGGGCAGGGGATTAAGCATTCAGTACTTC.

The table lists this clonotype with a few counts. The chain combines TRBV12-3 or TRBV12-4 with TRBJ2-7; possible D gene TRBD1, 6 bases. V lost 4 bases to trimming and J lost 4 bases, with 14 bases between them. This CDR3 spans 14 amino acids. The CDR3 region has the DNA TGTGCCAGCAGTTCCCCGGACAGCCCTTACGAGCAGTACTTC. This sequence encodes CASSSPDSPYEQYF.

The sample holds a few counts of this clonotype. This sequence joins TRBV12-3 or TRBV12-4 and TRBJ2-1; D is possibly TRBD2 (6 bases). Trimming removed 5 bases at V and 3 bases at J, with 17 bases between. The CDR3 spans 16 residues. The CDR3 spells CASSKVWTKLYNEQFF. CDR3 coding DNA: TGTGCCAGCAGTAAAGTGTGGACTAAGCTCTACAATGAGCAGTTCTTC.

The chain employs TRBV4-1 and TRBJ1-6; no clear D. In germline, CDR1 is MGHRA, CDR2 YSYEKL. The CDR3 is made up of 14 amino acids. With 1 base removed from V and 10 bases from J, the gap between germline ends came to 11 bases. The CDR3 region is CASSQVGIGSPLHF. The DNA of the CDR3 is TGCGCCAGCAGCCAAGTAGGAATTGGATCACCCCTCCACTTT.

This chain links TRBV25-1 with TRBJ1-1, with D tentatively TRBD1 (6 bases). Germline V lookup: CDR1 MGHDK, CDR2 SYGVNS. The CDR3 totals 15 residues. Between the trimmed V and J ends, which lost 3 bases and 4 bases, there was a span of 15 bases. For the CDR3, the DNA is TGTGCCAGCAGTGAGCCTACAGGGCTCGGCACTGAAGCTTTCTTT. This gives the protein CASSEPTGLGTEAFF.

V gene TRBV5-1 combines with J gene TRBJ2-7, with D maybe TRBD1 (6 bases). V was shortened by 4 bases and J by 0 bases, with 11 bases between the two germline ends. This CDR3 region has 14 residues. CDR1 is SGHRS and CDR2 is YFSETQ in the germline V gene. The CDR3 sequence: CASSQDSASYEQYF. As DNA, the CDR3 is TGCGCCAGCAGCCAGGACAGCGCCTCCTACGAGCAGTACTTC.

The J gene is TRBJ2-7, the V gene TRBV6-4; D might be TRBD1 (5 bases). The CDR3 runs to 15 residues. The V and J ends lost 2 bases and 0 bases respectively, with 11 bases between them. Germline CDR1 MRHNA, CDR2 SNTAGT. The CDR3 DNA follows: TGTGCCAGCAGTGACAAGGGGCCATCCTCCTACGAGCAGTACTTC. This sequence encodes CASSDKGPSSYEQYF.

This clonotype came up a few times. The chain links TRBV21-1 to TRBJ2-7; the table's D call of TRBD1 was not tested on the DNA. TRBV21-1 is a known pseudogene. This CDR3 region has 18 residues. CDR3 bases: TGTGCCAGCAGCAAACCGGGACAGGGTGAAACAAAATCCTACGAGCAGTACTTC. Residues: CASSKPGQGETKSYEQYF.

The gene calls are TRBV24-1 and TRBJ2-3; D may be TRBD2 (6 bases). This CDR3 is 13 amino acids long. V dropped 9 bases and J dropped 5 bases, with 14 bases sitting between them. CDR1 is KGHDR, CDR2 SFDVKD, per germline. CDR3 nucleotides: TGTGCCACCCGTGGGTCGGGGGAAGATACGCAGTATTTT. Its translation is CATRGSGEDTQYF.

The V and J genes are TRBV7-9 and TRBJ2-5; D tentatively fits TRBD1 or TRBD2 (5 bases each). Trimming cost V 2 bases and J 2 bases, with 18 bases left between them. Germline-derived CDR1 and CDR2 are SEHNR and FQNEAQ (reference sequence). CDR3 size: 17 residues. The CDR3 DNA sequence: TGTGCCAGCAGCTTACGGGACCGACCGGGGAAACAAGAGACCCAGTACTTC. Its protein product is CASSLRDRPGKQETQYF.

CDR3 residues: CSVEVRGNYGYTF. In nucleotides, the CDR3 is TGCAGCGTTGAAGTCCGCGGTAACTATGGCTACACCTTC. This sequence joins TRBV29-1 and TRBJ1-2, with D unresolved. This CDR3 spans 13 amino acids. CDR1 SQVTM and CDR2 ANQGSEA come from the germline V gene. The V gene lost 1 base and the J gene lost 1 base, with 7 bases spanning the gap.

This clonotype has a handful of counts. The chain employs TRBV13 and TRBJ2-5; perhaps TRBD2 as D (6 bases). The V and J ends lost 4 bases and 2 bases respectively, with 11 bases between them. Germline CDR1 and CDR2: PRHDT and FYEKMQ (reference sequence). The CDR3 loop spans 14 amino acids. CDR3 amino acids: CASSSPGEQETQYF. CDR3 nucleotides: TGTGCCAGCAGCTCTCCGGGGGAACAAGAGACCCAGTACTTC.

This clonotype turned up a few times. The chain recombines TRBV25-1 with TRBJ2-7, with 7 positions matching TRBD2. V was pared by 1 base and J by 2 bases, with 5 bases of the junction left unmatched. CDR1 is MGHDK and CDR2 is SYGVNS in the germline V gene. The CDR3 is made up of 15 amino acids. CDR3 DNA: TGTGCCAGCAGTGAATGGGGGGGAGATACCTACGAGCAGTACTTC. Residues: CASSEWGGDTYEQYF.

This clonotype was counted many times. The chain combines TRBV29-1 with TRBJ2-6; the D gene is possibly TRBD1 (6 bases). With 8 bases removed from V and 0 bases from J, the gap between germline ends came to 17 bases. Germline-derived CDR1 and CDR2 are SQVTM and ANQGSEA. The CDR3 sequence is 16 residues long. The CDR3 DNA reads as TGCAGCTTCTCGACAGGCTCCCCCTCTGGGGCCAACGTCCTGACTTTC. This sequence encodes CSFSTGSPSGANVLTF.

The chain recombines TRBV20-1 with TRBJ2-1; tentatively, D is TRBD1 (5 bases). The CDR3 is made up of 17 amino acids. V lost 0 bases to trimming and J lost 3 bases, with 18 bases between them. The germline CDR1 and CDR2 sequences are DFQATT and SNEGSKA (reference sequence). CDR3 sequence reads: CSARDLYWGNDYNEQFF. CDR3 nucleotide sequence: TGCAGTGCTAGAGATCTGTATTGGGGCAATGACTACAATGAGCAGTTCTTC.

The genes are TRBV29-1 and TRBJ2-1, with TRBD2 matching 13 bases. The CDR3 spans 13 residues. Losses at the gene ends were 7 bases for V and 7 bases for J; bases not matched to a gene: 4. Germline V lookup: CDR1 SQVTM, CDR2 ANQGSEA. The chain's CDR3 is CSAGLAGENEQFF. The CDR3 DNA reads TGCAGCGCAGGACTAGCGGGGGAGAATGAGCAGTTCTTC.

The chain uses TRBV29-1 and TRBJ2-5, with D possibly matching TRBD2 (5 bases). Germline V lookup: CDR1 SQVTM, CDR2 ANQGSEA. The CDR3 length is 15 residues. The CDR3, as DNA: TGCAGAGGTGACGGGAACAGCAACTTCCAAGAGACCCAGTACTTC. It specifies CRGDGNSNFQETQYF.

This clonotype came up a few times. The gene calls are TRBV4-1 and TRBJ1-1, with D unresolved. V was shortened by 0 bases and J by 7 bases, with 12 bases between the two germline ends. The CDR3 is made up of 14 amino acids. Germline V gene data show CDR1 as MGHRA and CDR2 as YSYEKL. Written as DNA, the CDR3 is TGCGCCAGCAGCCAAGATAGGGAGTCGGTTGAAGCTTTCTTT. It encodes CASSQDRESVEAFF.

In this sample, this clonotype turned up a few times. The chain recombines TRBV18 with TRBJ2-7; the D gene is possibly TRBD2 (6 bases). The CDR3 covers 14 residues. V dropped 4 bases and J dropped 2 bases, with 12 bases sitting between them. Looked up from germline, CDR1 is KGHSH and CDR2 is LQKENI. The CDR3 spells CASSHRDFPYEQYF. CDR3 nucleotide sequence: TGTGCCAGCTCACACCGGGACTTCCCCTACGAGCAGTACTTC. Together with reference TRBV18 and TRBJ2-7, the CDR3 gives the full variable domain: NAGVMQNPRHLVRRRGQEARLRCSPMKGHSHVYWYRQLPEEGLKFMVYLQKENIIDESGMPKERFSAEFPKEGPSILRIQQVVRGDSAAYFCASSHRDFPYEQYFGPGTRLTVT.

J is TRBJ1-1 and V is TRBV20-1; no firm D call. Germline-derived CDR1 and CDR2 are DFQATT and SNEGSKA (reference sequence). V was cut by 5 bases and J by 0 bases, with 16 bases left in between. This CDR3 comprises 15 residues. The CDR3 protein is CSADRSHPLNTEAFF. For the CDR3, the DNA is TGCAGTGCTGATCGATCTCATCCCTTGAACACTGAAGCTTTCTTT.